This note documents a single T cell receptor (beta chain) sequence. Its antigen is currently unknown. The CDR3 ends on some other residue instead of the conserved phenylalanine or tryptophan, so this is likely a read error. The sample is drawn from a study of T cell repertoires in cytomegalovirus infection. Whole-study results and caveats: There were HLA-C-restricted CMV-specific TCR beta clonotypes dominating the ex vivo response.

Each CDR3 protein is one row after TCRdb ran MiXCR on the reads. Among about 740,000 distinct CDR3 sequences listed, 35% were seen once. This CDR3 region has 16 residues. The V and J ends lost 8 bases and 6 bases respectively, with 26 bases between them. Germline V lookup: CDR1 SGHVS, CDR2 FNYEAQ. The chain carries TRBV7-6 and TRBJ2-7, with D possibly being TRBD2 (5 bases). The receptor comes from a human donor in good health (CMV status not recorded). Some clones in this sample may be carry-over from other donors' samples. The sequenced sample consisted of PBMCs. The CDR3 spells CASYLVDRTPQAEQYL. As DNA, the CDR3 is TGTGCCAGCTACTTAGTAGATCGGACTCCCCAAGCCGAGCAGTACTTA.